The sequence of this TCR beta chain was determined in a study of blood T cell repertoires in COVID-19 (dated by TCRdb to the early 2020s). With respect to the entire study: Samples from collaborators originated in the United States, Italy and Spain and spanned both the acute and convalescent phases of COVID-19. The prospective study material was composed of cDNA or gDNA derived from T cells, B-cell-depleted T cells, or PBMCs. Deeply sampled blood TCRbeta repertoires from subjects exposed to, actively infected with, or recovered from COVID-19 were included in the dataset. The repertoires were made available in a free public database intended to serve as a resource for research on the immune response to SARS-CoV-2. The samples were drawn from the first 160 participants of the ongoing ImmuneRACE study and from some 1,300 subjects provided by 6 global collaborators. The sample metadata nearly always contained a de-identified subject ID, COVID-19 status, age in years and sex. Where HLA class I and class II types were available, the types were taken from metadata supplied by the sample provider, not from assay-based typing.

The study at large found these results: The amount of clinical and demographic metadata varied by source and participant and was provided uncurated.

Of note for this clone: Its antigen is still unknown. No much larger clonotype is one base removed from it; base qualities were not supplied.

TCRbeta CDR3 regions were amplified from genomic DNA using the immunoSEQ Assay, a bias-controlled multiplex PCR. The original pipeline was this. The number of nucleated cells in each sample was estimated from the amplification of reference gene primers within the assay. To quantify the absolute abundance of each unique TCRbeta CDR3 rearrangement, sequence reads were collapsed and filtered. For each sample, productive Simpson clonality was calculated by taking the square root of Simpson's diversity index across productive rearrangements. Drawn from immuneACCESS, this table holds only the in-frame rearrangements with V and J called that TCRdb kept. Clones are partly lost; checked studies trace under half to an unresolved V gene and leave the rest unexplained. V and J calls and clone size are as listed in that table; D and trimming were resolved from the DNA. The sample has 75,000 to 100,000 clones on record, 75% to 85% of them singletons. About 24% of the sample goes to the ten largest clones.

Collaborating institutions collected whole blood in K2EDTA tubes following their own protocols. For TCRbeta analysis, collaborator samples were shipped as frozen whole blood, as isolated PBMCs, or as DNA extracted from either sample type. The CDR3 covers 15 residues, taking in both the cysteine and the phenylalanine. Only the CDR3 part of the read is kept: 45 bases, read in frame from the first base. For CDR1 and CDR2, the germline V gene lists SGDLS and YYNGEE. V and J are truncated by 3 bases and 3 bases respectively, leaving an intervening sequence of 15 bases. This TCR came from an older man with acute or convalescent COVID-19. Here the chain combines TRBV9 and TRBJ1-1, and the D gene may be TRBD1, 6 bases matching. Sample: peripheral blood. This receptor carries the CDR3 CASSARDISYTEAFF. The base sequence is TGTGCCAGCAGCGCCCGGGACATTAGTTACACTGAAGCTTTCTTT.